This TCR beta chain was sequenced during a study of T-cell memory formation after mild COVID-19. On the study more broadly: The study found TCR clusters largely donor specific. Overall study findings and caveats: Clones shrinking from day 15 to 85 showed even CD4/CD8 mixes; later expanders tilted CD4+. The authors left the SARS-CoV-2 specificity of second-wave clones peaking on day 37 unconfirmed.

TCRdb itself ran the 5' RACE reads through MiXCR, one entry per CDR3 protein. The sample includes around 150,000 distinct CDR3 sequences, about 28% of them seen just once. To note about this clonotype: Its antigen is unknown.

Trimming took 0 bases from V and 5 from J, leaving 13 bases between them. This CDR3 contains 14 residues. Germline V gene data show CDR1 as DFQATT and CDR2 as SNEGSKA (reference sequence). The V gene is TRBV20-1, the J gene TRBJ1-1, with D hard to call. The clonotype comes from an adult woman who had mild COVID-19 (a few samples of this study predate the infection). Cell type and time point are not known. The source material was PBMCs or a T cell subset sorted from them (not recorded which). Here the CDR3 DNA reads TGCAGTGCTAGAGATAGGCTCTTGAGGACTGAAGCTTTCTTT. Translation: CSARDRLLRTEAFF.